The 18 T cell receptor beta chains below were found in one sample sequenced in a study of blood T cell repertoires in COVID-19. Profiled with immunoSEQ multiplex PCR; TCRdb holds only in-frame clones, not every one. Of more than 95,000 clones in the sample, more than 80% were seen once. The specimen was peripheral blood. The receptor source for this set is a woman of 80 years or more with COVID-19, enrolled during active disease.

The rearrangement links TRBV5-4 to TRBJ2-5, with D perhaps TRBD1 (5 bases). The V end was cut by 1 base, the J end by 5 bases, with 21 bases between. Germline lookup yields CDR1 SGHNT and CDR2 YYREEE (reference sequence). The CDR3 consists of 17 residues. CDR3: CASSLMQGFVILETQYF. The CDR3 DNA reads TGTGCCAGCAGCTTGATGCAGGGTTTTGTAATCTTGGAGACCCAGTACTTC.

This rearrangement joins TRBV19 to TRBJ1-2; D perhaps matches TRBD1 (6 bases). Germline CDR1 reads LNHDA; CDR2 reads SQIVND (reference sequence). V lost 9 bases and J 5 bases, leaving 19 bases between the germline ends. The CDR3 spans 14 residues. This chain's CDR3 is CASTRTGTLYGYTF. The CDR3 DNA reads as TGTGCCAGCACACGAACCGGGACACTGTATGGCTACACCTTC.

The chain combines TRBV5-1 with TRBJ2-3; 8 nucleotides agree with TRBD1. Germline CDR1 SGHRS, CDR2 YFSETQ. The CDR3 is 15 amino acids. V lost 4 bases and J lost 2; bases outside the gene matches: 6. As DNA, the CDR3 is TGCGCCAGCAGCGTGCAGGGGGCCCTCACAGATACGCAGTATTTT. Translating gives CASSVQGALTDTQYF.

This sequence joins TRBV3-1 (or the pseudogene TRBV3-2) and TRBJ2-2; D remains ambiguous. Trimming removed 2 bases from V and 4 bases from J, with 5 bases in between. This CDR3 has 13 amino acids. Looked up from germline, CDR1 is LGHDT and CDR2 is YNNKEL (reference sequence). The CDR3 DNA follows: TGTGCCAGCAGCCAACACACCACCGGGGAGCTGTTTTTT. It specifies CASSQHTTGELFF.

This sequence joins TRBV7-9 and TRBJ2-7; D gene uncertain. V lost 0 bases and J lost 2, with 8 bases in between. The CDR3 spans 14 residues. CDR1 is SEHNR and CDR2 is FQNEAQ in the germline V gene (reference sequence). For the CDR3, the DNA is TGTGCCAGCAGCTTAGCGGGCAGTCCCTACGAGCAGTACTTC. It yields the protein CASSLAGSPYEQYF.

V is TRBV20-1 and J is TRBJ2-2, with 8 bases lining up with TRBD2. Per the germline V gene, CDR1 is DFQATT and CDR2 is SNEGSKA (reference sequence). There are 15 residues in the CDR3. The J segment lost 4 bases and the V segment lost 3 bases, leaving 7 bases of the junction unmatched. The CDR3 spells CSASRERESTGELFF. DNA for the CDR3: TGCAGTGCTAGTCGGGAGCGGGAGAGCACCGGGGAGCTGTTTTTT.

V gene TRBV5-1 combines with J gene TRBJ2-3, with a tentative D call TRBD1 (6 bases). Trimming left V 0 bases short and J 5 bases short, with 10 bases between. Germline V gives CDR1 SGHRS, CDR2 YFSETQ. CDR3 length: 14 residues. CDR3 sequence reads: CASSLGDTGDTQYF. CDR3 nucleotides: TGCGCCAGCAGCTTGGGGGACACGGGAGATACGCAGTATTTT.

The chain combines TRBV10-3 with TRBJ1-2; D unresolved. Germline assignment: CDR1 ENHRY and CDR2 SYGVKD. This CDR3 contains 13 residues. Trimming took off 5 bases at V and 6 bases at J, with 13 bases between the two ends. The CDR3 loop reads CAISPTGEDGYTF. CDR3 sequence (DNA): TGTGCCATCAGTCCCACCGGGGAGGATGGCTACACCTTC.

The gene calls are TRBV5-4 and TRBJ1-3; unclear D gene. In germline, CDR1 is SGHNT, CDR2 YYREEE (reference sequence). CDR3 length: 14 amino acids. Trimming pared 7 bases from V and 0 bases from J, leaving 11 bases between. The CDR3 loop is CASAYRDSGNTIYF. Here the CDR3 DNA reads TGTGCCAGCGCTTACAGAGACTCTGGAAACACCATATATTTT.

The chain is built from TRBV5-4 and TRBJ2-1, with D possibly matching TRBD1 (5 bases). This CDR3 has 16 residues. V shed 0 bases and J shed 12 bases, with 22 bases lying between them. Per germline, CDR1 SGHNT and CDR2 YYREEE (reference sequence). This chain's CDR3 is CASSLEGWQGVSRQFF. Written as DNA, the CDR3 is TGTGCCAGCAGCTTGGAAGGCTGGCAGGGCGTTTCGAGGCAGTTCTTC. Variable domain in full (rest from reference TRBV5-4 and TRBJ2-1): ETGVTQSPTHLIKTRGQQVTLRCSSQSGHNTVSWYQQALGQGPQFIFQYYREEENGRGNFPPRFSGLQFPNYSSELNVNALELDDSALYLCASSLEGWQGVSRQFFGPGTRLTVL.

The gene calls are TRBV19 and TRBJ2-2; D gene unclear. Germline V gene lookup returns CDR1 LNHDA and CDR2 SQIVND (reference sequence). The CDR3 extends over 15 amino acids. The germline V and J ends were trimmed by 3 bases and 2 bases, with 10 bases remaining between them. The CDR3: CASSIQPRNTGELFF. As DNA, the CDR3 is TGTGCCAGTAGTATTCAACCGCGAAACACCGGGGAGCTGTTTTTT. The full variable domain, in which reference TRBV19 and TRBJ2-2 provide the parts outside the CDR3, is DGGITQSPKYLFRKEGQNVTLSCEQNLNHDAMYWYRQDPGQGLRLIYYSQIVNDFQKGDIAEGYSVSREKKESFPLTVTSAQKNPTAFYLCASSIQPRNTGELFFGEGSRLTVL.

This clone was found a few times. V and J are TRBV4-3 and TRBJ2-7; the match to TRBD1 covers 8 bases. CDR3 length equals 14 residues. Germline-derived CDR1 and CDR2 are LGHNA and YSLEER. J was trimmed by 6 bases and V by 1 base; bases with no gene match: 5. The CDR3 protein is CASSQAQGAGEQYF. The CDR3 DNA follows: TGCGCCAGCAGCCAAGCCCAGGGGGCGGGCGAGCAGTACTTC.

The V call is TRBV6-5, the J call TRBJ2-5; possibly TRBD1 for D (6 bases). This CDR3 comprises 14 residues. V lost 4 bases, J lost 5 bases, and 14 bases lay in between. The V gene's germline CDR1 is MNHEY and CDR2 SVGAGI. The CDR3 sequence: CASSSGTPQETQYF. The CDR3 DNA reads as TGTGCCAGCAGTTCGGGGACACCACAGGAGACCCAGTACTTC.

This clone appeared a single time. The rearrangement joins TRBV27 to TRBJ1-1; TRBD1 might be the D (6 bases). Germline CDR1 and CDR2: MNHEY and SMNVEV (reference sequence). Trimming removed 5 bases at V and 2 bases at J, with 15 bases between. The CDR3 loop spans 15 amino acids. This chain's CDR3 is CASSLGQRGNTEAFF. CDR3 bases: TGTGCCAGCAGTCTCGGACAGAGGGGAAACACTGAAGCTTTCTTT.

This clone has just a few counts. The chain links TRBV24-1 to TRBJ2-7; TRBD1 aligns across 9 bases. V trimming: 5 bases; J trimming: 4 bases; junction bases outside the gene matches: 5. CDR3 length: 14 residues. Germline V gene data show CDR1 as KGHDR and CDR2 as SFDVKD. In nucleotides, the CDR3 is TGTGCCACCAGTGGCGGGACAGGGTATTACGAGCAGTACTTC. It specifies CATSGGTGYYEQYF.

The chain's CDR3 is CASSQGLGDRKYEQYF. As DNA, the CDR3 is TGTGCCAGCAGCCAAGGCTTAGGGGACAGGAAATACGAGCAGTACTTC. The gene calls are TRBV14 and TRBJ2-7; 8 bases line up with TRBD1. The V and J ends lost 1 base and 4 bases, in that order; junction bases with no gene match: 9. This CDR3 is 16 amino acids long. Germline V gene data show CDR1 as SGHDN and CDR2 as FVKESK.

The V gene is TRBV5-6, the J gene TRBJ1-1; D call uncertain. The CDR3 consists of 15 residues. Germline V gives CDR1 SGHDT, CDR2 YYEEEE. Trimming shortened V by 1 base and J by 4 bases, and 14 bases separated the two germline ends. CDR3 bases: TGTGCCAGCAGCTTGACCGGGAGGGCGCGCACTGAAGCTTTCTTT. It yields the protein CASSLTGRARTEAFF.

The CDR3 DNA reads TGTGCCAGCAGGGAGGATAGGGGGAACACAGATACGCAGTATTTT. Protein: CASREDRGNTDTQYF. The rearrangement links TRBV2 to TRBJ2-3; maybe TRBD1 (6 bases). The V end lost 6 bases, the J end lost 2 bases, and 15 bases lay between the germline ends. Germline V gene data show CDR1 as SNHLY and CDR2 as FYNNEI. The CDR3 spans 15 residues.